These 20 T cell receptor beta chains were sequenced from one sample in a study of T cells in tumors after PD-1 blockade. The repertoire was sequenced with immunoSEQ multiplex PCR; TCRdb's copy has only in-frame clones and lacks some. The profile shows 20,000 or so clones, roughly 80% of them singletons. Specimen: PBMCs, collected after anti-PD-1 therapy. The receptors were gathered from a human donor with advanced basal cell or squamous cell carcinoma (not recorded which).

The V gene is TRBV6-1, the J gene TRBJ2-5; 15 bases fit TRBD2. Germline lookup yields CDR1 MNHNS and CDR2 SASEGT. CDR3 length: 17 residues. The V gene end was trimmed by 4 bases and the J gene end by 4 bases; junction bases not matched to a gene: 7. CDR3 in DNA: TGTGCCAGCAGTGGGGGGACTAGCGGGAGGAGGTCAGAGACCCAGTACTTC. Translated, it gives CASSGGTSGRRSETQYF.

The chain has TRBV7-8 and TRBJ1-5; no definite D call. V was clipped by 0 bases and J by 7 bases, with 10 bases between them. From germline, CDR1 is SGHVS and CDR2 FQNEAQ. The CDR3 loop spans 14 amino acids. DNA of the CDR3: TGTGCCAGCAGCTTAGCAGGAACGGAGCAGCCCCAGCATTTT. Translated, it gives CASSLAGTEQPQHF.

The V call is TRBV7-3, the J call TRBJ2-5; 11 bases align to TRBD2. The CDR3 is made up of 15 amino acids. Looked up from germline, CDR1 is SGHTA and CDR2 is FQGTGA. The ends lost 5 bases at V and 2 bases at J; junction bases unmatched: 4. The CDR3 DNA is TGTGCCAGCAGCCCGACTAGCGGGGAGCAAGAGACCCAGTACTTC. Its protein is CASSPTSGEQETQYF.

This clone has just one count. The chain links TRBV15 to TRBJ1-5; D ambiguous. This CDR3 has 15 residues. The V end was cut by 0 bases, the J end by 4 bases, with 10 bases between. The germline V gene encodes CDR1 LNHNV and CDR2 YYDKDF (reference sequence). The CDR3 is CATSRDLAENQPQHF. CDR3 nucleotides: TGTGCCACCAGCAGAGATCTCGCAGAAAATCAGCCCCAGCATTTT.

CDR3 sequence reads: CASSLSWGTGNYGYTF. The CDR3 DNA follows: TGTGCCAGCAGTTTATCGTGGGGGACAGGGAACTATGGCTACACCTTC. The chain has TRBV27 and TRBJ1-2; TRBD1 agrees at 9 bases. The CDR3 spans 16 residues. The V gene's germline CDR1 is MNHEY and CDR2 SMNVEV (reference sequence). Germline trimming cut 0 bases from V and 2 bases from J; bases unmatched to any gene: 4.

The chain has TRBV7-9 and TRBJ1-1; 7 bases map to TRBD1. Germline lookup yields CDR1 SEHNR and CDR2 FQNEAQ (reference sequence). Unmatched junction bases numbered 13, after V lost 10 bases and J lost 5 bases. The CDR3 runs 14 residues. The CDR3 region is CATRDLGGETEAFF. For the CDR3, the DNA is TGTGCCACCAGGGATTTAGGGGGCGAGACTGAAGCTTTCTTT.

This clone was detected once. In DNA form, the CDR3 reads TGTGCCAGCTCTCGCAAGTCGGAGACCCAGTACTTC. It specifies CASSRKSETQYF. V gene TRBV18 combines with J gene TRBJ2-5, with D unresolved. This CDR3 spans 12 amino acids. V was trimmed by 6 bases and J by 5 bases, leaving 10 bases between them. CDR1 KGHSH and CDR2 LQKENI come from the germline V gene.

This rearrangement joins TRBV4-1 to TRBJ2-7; D perhaps matches TRBD1 (6 bases). The germline V gene has CDR1 MGHRA and CDR2 YSYEKL. Trimming took off 5 bases at V and 0 bases at J, with 14 bases between the two ends. The CDR3 has 15 amino acids. The CDR3, as DNA: TGCGCCAGCAGCTCCCCTGGCAGGGGCTCCTACGAGCAGTACTTC. This encodes CASSSPGRGSYEQYF.

V is TRBV5-1 and J is TRBJ1-3; TRBD1 might be the D (5 bases). Germline loops: CDR1 SGHRS, CDR2 YFSETQ. V dropped 1 base and J dropped 2 bases, with 16 bases sitting between them. CDR3 size: 17 residues. The CDR3: CASSLWFGEGPGNTIYF. CDR3 nucleotides: TGCGCCAGCAGCTTGTGGTTCGGGGAGGGACCTGGAAACACCATATATTTT.

The rearrangement uses TRBV10-3 and TRBJ1-1; no reliable D call. V was clipped by 0 bases and J by 1 base, with 12 bases between them. The length of the CDR3 is 16 residues. Germline V gives CDR1 ENHRY, CDR2 SYGVKD. As DNA, the CDR3 is TGTGCCATCAGTGAGTCAGTGGGGTTGGGGAACACTGAAGCTTTCTTT. Its translation: CAISESVGLGNTEAFF.

The rearrangement joins TRBV7-9 to TRBJ1-1, with a tentative D call TRBD1 (6 bases). Germline CDR1 is SEHNR and CDR2 is FQNEAQ (reference sequence). V was clipped by 8 bases and J by 1 base, with 11 bases between them. This CDR3 spans 13 amino acids. The CDR3 here is CASGWTANTEAFF. The CDR3 coding sequence is TGTGCCAGCGGGTGGACAGCGAACACTGAAGCTTTCTTT.

The chain links TRBV19 to TRBJ2-1; D ambiguous. Trimming took 2 bases from V and 0 from J, leaving 5 bases between them. This CDR3 region has 14 residues. Per germline, CDR1 LNHDA and CDR2 SQIVND (reference sequence). CDR3 residues: CASSIQASYNEQFF. CDR3 DNA: TGTGCCAGTAGTATACAAGCCTCCTACAATGAGCAGTTCTTC.

This chain connects TRBV5-6 to TRBJ2-7, with unresolved D. Germline values: CDR1 SGHDT, CDR2 YYEEEE. V lost 4 bases to trimming and J lost 0 bases, with 11 bases between them. The CDR3 contains 14 residues. Here the CDR3 reads CASSPGVDSYEQYF. CDR3 DNA: TGTGCCAGCAGCCCGGGTGTAGACTCCTACGAGCAGTACTTC.

J is TRBJ1-3 and V is TRBV5-1, with D perhaps matching TRBD1 (5 bases). This CDR3 comprises 12 residues. Germline V gene lookup returns CDR1 SGHRS and CDR2 YFSETQ. V lost 4 bases, J lost 7 bases, and 9 bases lay in between. The CDR3 is CASSLEGNTIYF. CDR3 sequence (DNA): TGCGCCAGCAGCCTAGAGGGGAACACCATATATTTT.

The rearrangement links TRBV27 to TRBJ1-5; D gene uncertain. The V gene lost 0 bases and the J gene lost 6 bases, with 9 bases spanning the gap. This CDR3 contains 14 residues. The V gene's germline CDR1 is MNHEY and CDR2 SMNVEV (reference sequence). CDR3 sequence (DNA): TGTGCCAGCAGTTTATCCCCCATAGGTCAGCCCCAGCATTTT. This encodes CASSLSPIGQPQHF.

CDR3 sequence (DNA): TGCGCCAGCAGCCAAGATTCAGACGGGAACACTGAAGCTTTCTTT. Its protein product is CASSQDSDGNTEAFF. This chain connects TRBV4-1 to TRBJ1-1; no reliable D call. V was cut by 0 bases and J by 1 base, with 9 bases left in between. CDR1 and CDR2 (germline): MGHRA, YSYEKL. This CDR3 is built from 15 residues.

The V call is TRBV5-4, the J call TRBJ2-2; D not resolved. Germline values: CDR1 SGHNT, CDR2 YYREEE (reference sequence). This CDR3 region has 16 residues. V was pared by 0 bases and J by 0 bases, with 9 bases between. CDR3: CASSLATGTNTGELFF. The CDR3, as DNA: TGTGCCAGCAGCTTGGCCACCGGAACGAACACCGGGGAGCTGTTTTTT.

The chain joins TRBV27 to TRBJ1-5; unclear D gene. V lost 1 base and J lost 2, with 6 bases in between. Germline CDR1 MNHEY, CDR2 SMNVEV (reference sequence). This CDR3 is 14 amino acids long. CDR3 protein: CASSLLAGNQPQHF. CDR3 DNA sequence: TGTGCCAGCAGTTTATTGGCAGGCAATCAGCCCCAGCATTTT.

The genes are TRBV6-5 and TRBJ1-1; unclear D gene. Germline CDR1 MNHEY, CDR2 SVGAGI. The CDR3 covers 14 residues. V was trimmed by 2 bases and J by 0 bases, leaving 7 bases between them. The CDR3 DNA reads TGTGCCAGCAGTTACGGAGGGATGAACACTGAAGCTTTCTTT. This gives the protein CASSYGGMNTEAFF.

This sequence joins TRBV7-2 and TRBJ2-1; 9 nucleotides align to TRBD1. Losses at the gene ends were 0 bases for V and 5 bases for J; bases not matched to a gene: 2. Germline CDR1 SGHTA, CDR2 FQGNSA. This CDR3 has 15 residues. CDR3 sequence (DNA): TGTGCCAGCAGCTTAGCATGGGACAGGGACAATGAGCAGTTCTTC. Translated, it gives CASSLAWDRDNEQFF.